One and the same sample provided the 18 T cell receptor beta chains below, sequenced in a study of T cell repertoires in cytomegalovirus infection. No antigens are known for them. TCRdb reanalysed the reads using MiXCR and keeps one entry per CDR3 protein. The sample shows hundreds of thousands of distinct CDR3 sequences, approximately 33% of them seen only once. The sequencing here drew on cultured PBMCs, taken from culture after CMV antigen stimulation. These receptor sequences come from a human donor in good health (CMV status not recorded). Some clones in this sample may be carry-over from other donors' samples.

This chain uses TRBV5-1 with TRBJ2-2, with D possibly matching TRBD2 (6 bases). The CDR3 is 15 residues long. Per germline, CDR1 SGHRS and CDR2 YFSETQ. V was clipped by 1 base and J by 3 bases, with 10 bases between them. CDR3 region: CASSLLGGDTGELFF. The CDR3 region has the DNA TGCGCCAGCAGCTTGTTAGGCGGGGACACCGGGGAGCTGTTTTTT. Supplemented by reference TRBV5-1 and TRBJ2-2, the full variable domain reads KAGVTQTPRYLIKTRGQQVTLSCSPISGHRSVSWYQQTPGQGLQFLFEYFSETQRNKGNFPGRFSGRQFSNSRSEMNVSTLELGDSALYLCASSLLGGDTGELFFGEGSRLTVL.

The genes are TRBV7-2 and TRBJ1-5; maybe TRBD1 (5 bases). The CDR3 length is 14 residues. V shed 2 bases and J shed 8 bases, with 13 bases lying between them. Germline V lookup: CDR1 SGHTA, CDR2 FQGNSA. Here the CDR3 DNA reads TGTGCCAGCAGCTTAAACAGGCTAGTAGAGCCCCAGCATTTT. Translation gives CASSLNRLVEPQHF.

The chain carries TRBV4-1 and TRBJ1-2; no reliable D call. This CDR3 is 13 amino acids long. The V end was cut by 0 bases, the J end by 4 bases, with 6 bases between. Germline values: CDR1 MGHRA, CDR2 YSYEKL. The CDR3 DNA is TGCGCCAGCAGCCAAGACAGCCCCTATGGCTACACCTTC. Its protein is CASSQDSPYGYTF.

This clonotype has only a few counts. The chain carries TRBV4-1 and TRBJ1-1; possible D gene TRBD1, 6 bases. The CDR3 loop spans 16 amino acids. Germline assignment: CDR1 MGHRA and CDR2 YSYEKL. With 4 bases removed from V and 2 bases from J, the gap between germline ends came to 17 bases. CDR3 residues: CASSRQVAGQNTEAFF. CDR3 DNA: TGCGCCAGCAGCCGACAGGTAGCAGGACAAAACACTGAAGCTTTCTTT.

The chain employs TRBV7-6 and TRBJ2-1; 13 positions agree with TRBD2. The V gene end was trimmed by 4 bases and the J gene end by 10 bases; junction bases not matched to a gene: 7. The CDR3 is 15 amino acids. The germline gives CDR1 SGHVS, CDR2 FNYEAQ. CDR3 in amino acids: CASSSGLAGTGEQFF. The CDR3 DNA follows: TGTGCCAGCAGCTCGGGACTAGCGGGGACGGGGGAGCAGTTCTTC.

The CDR3, as DNA: TGTGCCAGCAGCTTAGTTATTAAGAGTCTGATTTACGAGCAGTACTTC. It codes for CASSLVIKSLIYEQYF. The genes are TRBV7-8 and TRBJ2-7; the D is unclear. V shed 1 base and J shed 4 bases, with 17 bases lying between them. This CDR3 has 16 residues. Germline-derived CDR1 and CDR2 are SGHVS and FQNEAQ.

This clonotype is a singleton in its sample. CDR3 bases: TGTGCCAGCAGTTACTACCCCGTGGTTGGAAACACCATATATTTT. Its translation: CASSYYPVVGNTIYF. The J gene is TRBJ1-3, the V gene TRBV6-5; D remains unclear. Germline V gene data show CDR1 as MNHEY and CDR2 as SVGAGI. The CDR3 is made up of 15 amino acids. V gave up 1 base and J gave up 3 bases, with 10 bases separating them.

The chain carries TRBV4-1 and TRBJ2-5; 9 bases match TRBD2. The CDR3 consists of 15 residues. V dropped 2 bases and J dropped 8; count of bases not matched to a gene: 9. Germline V gene lookup returns CDR1 MGHRA and CDR2 YSYEKL. The CDR3 here is CASSQILAGLGTQYF. The CDR3, as DNA: TGCGCCAGCAGCCAAATCCTAGCGGGACTCGGCACCCAGTACTTC.

This chain connects TRBV12-5 to TRBJ2-4; D may match TRBD1 or TRBD2 (5 bases each). This CDR3 is 13 amino acids long. Deletions cut 6 bases from V and 5 bases from J, with 11 bases between. Germline lookup yields CDR1 LGHNT and CDR2 FRNRAP. The CDR3 loop reads CASGPPGQNIQYF. Here the CDR3 DNA reads TGTGCTAGTGGCCCGCCGGGACAAAACATTCAGTACTTC.

Comment on this clonotype: At one end, the junction sequence differs from germline, possibly due to a read error. V gene TRBV7-2 combines with J gene TRBJ1-6, with D unresolved. Germline V gene lookup returns CDR1 SGHTA and CDR2 FQGNSA. This CDR3 is built from 12 residues. CDR3 sequence: CASSQVRSPLRF. The DNA for the CDR3 is TGTGCCAGCAGCCAGGTCCGTTCACCCCTCCGCTTT.

This chain links TRBV7-2 with TRBJ1-4; D might be TRBD1 (5 bases). This CDR3 spans 15 amino acids. V lost 5 bases and J 10 bases, leaving 20 bases between the germline ends. Germline V gives CDR1 SGHTA, CDR2 FQGNSA. CDR3 region: CASSRGGGGIAKLFF. The CDR3 DNA follows: TGTGCCAGCAGCCGGGGGGGGGGGGGGATAGCAAAACTGTTTTTT. Together with reference TRBV7-2 and TRBJ1-4, the CDR3 gives the full variable domain: GAGVSQSPSNKVTEKGKDVELRCDPISGHTALYWYRQSLGQGLEFLIYFQGNSAPDKSGLPSDRFSAERTGGSVSTLTIQRTQQEDSAVYLCASSRGGGGIAKLFFGSGTQLSVL.

The rearrangement joins TRBV11-2 to TRBJ1-4, with D hard to call. The CDR3 spans 15 residues. V was cut by 1 base and J by 3 bases, with 9 bases left in between. The germline V gene encodes CDR1 SGHAT and CDR2 FQNNGV. As DNA, the CDR3 is TGTGCCAGCAGCTTAGCTGGGAGGGCTAATGAAAAACTGTTTTTT. It specifies CASSLAGRANEKLFF.

Many counts were recorded for this clonotype. The genes are TRBV7-6 and TRBJ2-5; weak D call: TRBD1 (6 bases). CDR1 and CDR2 from the germline V gene are SGHVS and FNYEAQ. V gave up 1 base and J gave up 2 bases, with 11 bases separating them. The CDR3 has 15 residues. This CDR3 reads CASSLGWGLQETQYF. The CDR3, as DNA: TGTGCCAGCAGCTTAGGGTGGGGGCTACAAGAGACCCAGTACTTC.

The chain has TRBV7-1 and TRBJ2-7; 7 bases agree with TRBD2. TRBV7-1 is an ORF for which the function is uncertain. V lost 5 bases to trimming and J lost 4 bases; unmatched junction nucleotides: 8. This CDR3 is 14 amino acids long. This chain's CDR3 is CASSRTGTIYEQYF. The CDR3 DNA reads TGTGCCAGCAGCCGCACCGGGACTATATACGAGCAGTACTTC.

This chain joins TRBV4-2 and TRBJ2-3; D unresolved. In germline, CDR1 is LGHNA, CDR2 YNFKEQ. V lost 4 bases and J lost 4, with 15 bases in between. CDR3 length: 15 amino acids. This CDR3 reads CASSLAWGPADTQYF. The CDR3 coding sequence is TGTGCCAGCAGCCTCGCGTGGGGTCCAGCAGATACGCAGTATTTT.

The V gene is TRBV18, the J gene TRBJ2-7, with 9 bases identical to TRBD2. Losses at the gene ends were 4 bases for V and 5 bases for J; bases not matched to a gene: 12. This CDR3 contains 16 residues. The germline V gene has CDR1 KGHSH and CDR2 LQKENI. CDR3 DNA sequence: TGTGCCAGCTCACGGAGCGGTGGCGGGAGGGCGGACGAGCAGTACTTC. It is translated as CASSRSGGGRADEQYF.

The sample holds a few counts of this clonotype. This chain uses TRBV2 with TRBJ2-1, with 7 bases that match TRBD2. The CDR3 has 15 residues. CDR1 SNHLY and CDR2 FYNNEI come from the germline V gene. Trimming at V came to 0 bases and at J to 5 bases, leaving 4 bases not matched to a gene. CDR3 coding DNA: TGTGCCAGCAGTGAAGCGCGAGCGGGGAACAATGAGCAGTTCTTC. Translated: CASSEARAGNNEQFF.

The chain combines TRBV7-8 with TRBJ2-7, with 9 nucleotides matching TRBD1. This CDR3 has 15 residues. The J segment lost 11 bases and the V segment lost 4 bases, leaving 15 bases of the junction unmatched. Germline CDR1 SGHVS, CDR2 FQNEAQ. This CDR3 is CASSSSRDRDLSKYF. The CDR3 DNA reads TGTGCCAGCAGCTCGAGCCGGGACAGGGACCTCTCCAAGTACTTC.